Following are 4 T cell receptor beta chains from one sample sequenced in a study of control samples from healthy donors and cancer patients. Sequenced by immunoSEQ multiplex PCR; TCRdb stores in-frame clones only, minus some. The sample holds around 200,000 clones, roughly 91% seen once. Source material: blood. These TCRs come from a woman aged 25 to 39 in good health.

The chain couples TRBV6-5 to TRBJ1-3; TRBD1 agrees at 10 bases. CDR3 length: 15 amino acids. With V trimmed by 2 bases and J by 4 bases, 2 bases remained unmatched. Germline CDR1 MNHEY, CDR2 SVGAGI. Here the CDR3 DNA reads TGTGCCAGCAGTTACCAGACAGGGGGCGGAAACACCATATATTTT. This sequence encodes CASSYQTGGGNTIYF.

The V and J genes are TRBV28 and TRBJ2-7, with D hard to call. This CDR3 is built from 11 residues. In germline, CDR1 is MDHEN, CDR2 SYDVKM. The germline V and J ends were trimmed by 5 bases and 2 bases, with 4 bases remaining between them. CDR3 sequence (DNA): TGTGCCAGCAGTATTCCCTACGAGCAGTACTTC. Protein sequence: CASSIPYEQYF.

V usage is TRBV5-1 and J usage is TRBJ1-1, with 8 nucleotides matching TRBD1. From germline, CDR1 is SGHRS and CDR2 YFSETQ. V was clipped by 6 bases and J by 5 bases; unmatched bases: 6. The CDR3 length is 13 residues. The CDR3 coding sequence is TGCGCCAGCACCACGACAGGGGCGACTGAAGCTTTCTTT. It is translated as CASTTTGATEAFF.

The chain recombines TRBV7-9 with TRBJ1-4, with 8 bases matching TRBD1. CDR1 and CDR2 (germline): SEHNR, FQNEAQ (reference sequence). V dropped 4 bases and J dropped 10; count of bases not matched to a gene: 5. CDR3 length equals 13 residues. CDR3 sequence reads: CASSSTQGAKLFF. The CDR3 region has the DNA TGTGCCAGCAGCTCTACCCAGGGGGCAAAACTGTTTTTT.